This TCR beta chain was identified in a study of T cell responses to AZD1222 COVID-19 vaccine. The overall study: Investigators merged groups given second doses at roughly 4 or roughly 12 weeks.

J lost 7 bases, V lost 4 bases, and 7 bases had no gene match. This CDR3 is built from 14 residues. Germline CDR1 and CDR2: MNHEY and SVGAGI. As for this clone: What it binds is unknown.

Using immunoSEQ multiplex PCR, the repertoire was profiled, and TCRdb retains in-frame clones only, with some absent. The sample has approximately 140,000 clones, 94% seen once. Study conclusions and caveats: Possibly, clonal diversity was underestimated; donors were largely white British and included more females. In all cases, repertoires were sampled only after the peak T cell response. CD4 TCRs associated with vaccination spanned spike, dominating at 160-218 and 743-854.

The sample consisted of peripheral blood, taken on day 0 of AZD1222 vaccination. The clonotype comes from an adult in good health. This sequence joins TRBV6-5 and TRBJ1-2; TRBD1 aligns across 9 bases. This CDR3 reads CASSWAGTGLGYTF. For the CDR3, the DNA is TGTGCCAGCAGTTGGGCCGGGACAGGGCTTGGCTACACCTTC.